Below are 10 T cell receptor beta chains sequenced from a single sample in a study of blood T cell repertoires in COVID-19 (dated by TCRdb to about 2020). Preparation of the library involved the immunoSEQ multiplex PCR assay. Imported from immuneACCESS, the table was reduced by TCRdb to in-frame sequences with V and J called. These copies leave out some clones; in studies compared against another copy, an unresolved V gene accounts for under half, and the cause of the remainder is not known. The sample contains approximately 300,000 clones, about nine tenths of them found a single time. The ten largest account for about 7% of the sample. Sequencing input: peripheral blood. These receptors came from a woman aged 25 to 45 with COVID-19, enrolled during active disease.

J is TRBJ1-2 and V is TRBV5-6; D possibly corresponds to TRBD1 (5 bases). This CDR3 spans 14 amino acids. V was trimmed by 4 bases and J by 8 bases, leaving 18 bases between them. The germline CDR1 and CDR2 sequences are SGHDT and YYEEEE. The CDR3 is CASSPERTSVGYTF. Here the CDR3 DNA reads TGTGCCAGCAGCCCAGAAAGGACATCCGTCGGCTACACCTTC.

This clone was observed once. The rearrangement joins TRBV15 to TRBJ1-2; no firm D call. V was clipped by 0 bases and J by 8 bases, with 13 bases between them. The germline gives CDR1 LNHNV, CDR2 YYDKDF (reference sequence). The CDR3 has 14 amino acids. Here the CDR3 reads CATSRDRARRGYTF. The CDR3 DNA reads TGTGCCACCAGCAGAGACCGAGCGAGACGCGGCTACACCTTC.

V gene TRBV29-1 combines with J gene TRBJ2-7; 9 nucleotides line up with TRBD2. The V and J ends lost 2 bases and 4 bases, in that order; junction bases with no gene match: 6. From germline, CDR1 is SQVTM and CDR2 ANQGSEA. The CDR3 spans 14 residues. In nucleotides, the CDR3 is TGCAGCGTTGAAATGGCGGGAGGGAGGTACGAGCAGTACTTC. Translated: CSVEMAGGRYEQYF.

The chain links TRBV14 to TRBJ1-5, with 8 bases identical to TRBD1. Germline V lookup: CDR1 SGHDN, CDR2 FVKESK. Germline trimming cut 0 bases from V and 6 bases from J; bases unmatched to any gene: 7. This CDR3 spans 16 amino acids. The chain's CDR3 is CASSQDRGPGRQPQHF. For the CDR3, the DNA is TGTGCCAGCAGCCAAGACAGGGGGCCAGGGCGTCAGCCCCAGCATTTT.

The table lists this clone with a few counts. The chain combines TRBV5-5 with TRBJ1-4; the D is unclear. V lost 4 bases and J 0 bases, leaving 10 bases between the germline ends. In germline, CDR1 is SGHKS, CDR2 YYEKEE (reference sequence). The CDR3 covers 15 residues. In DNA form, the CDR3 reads TGTGCCAGCAGCGGGAGGTTTACAACTAATGAAAAACTGTTTTTT. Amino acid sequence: CASSGRFTTNEKLFF.

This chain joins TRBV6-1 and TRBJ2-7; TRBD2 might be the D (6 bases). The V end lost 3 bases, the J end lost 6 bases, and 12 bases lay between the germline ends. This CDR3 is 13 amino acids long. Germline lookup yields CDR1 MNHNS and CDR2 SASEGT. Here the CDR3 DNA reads TGTGCCAGCAGTGATTCATGGGGGGTCGAGCAGTACTTC. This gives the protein CASSDSWGVEQYF.

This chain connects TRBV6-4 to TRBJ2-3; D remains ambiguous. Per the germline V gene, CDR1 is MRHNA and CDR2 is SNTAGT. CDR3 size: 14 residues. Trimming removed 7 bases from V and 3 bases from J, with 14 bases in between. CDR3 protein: CASKIDTSTDTQYF. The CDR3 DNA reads TGTGCCAGCAAAATAGACACTTCGACAGATACGCAGTATTTT.

The CDR3 here is CASSSRDRGNTIYF. In DNA form, the CDR3 reads TGCGCCAGCAGCTCCCGGGACAGGGGGAACACCATATATTTT. This chain uses TRBV5-1 with TRBJ1-3, with 11 bases lining up with TRBD1. The junction had 3 bases not matched to a gene; V was cut back by 3 bases and J by 7 bases. The CDR3 consists of 14 residues. From germline, CDR1 is SGHRS and CDR2 YFSETQ.

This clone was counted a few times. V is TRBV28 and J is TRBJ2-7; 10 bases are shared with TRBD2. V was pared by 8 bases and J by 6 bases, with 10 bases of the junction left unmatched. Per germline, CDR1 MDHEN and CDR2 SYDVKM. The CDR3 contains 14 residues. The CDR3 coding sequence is TGTGCCAGCCAGAAGGGGCTAGCGGGAGTCGAGCAGTACTTC. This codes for CASQKGLAGVEQYF.

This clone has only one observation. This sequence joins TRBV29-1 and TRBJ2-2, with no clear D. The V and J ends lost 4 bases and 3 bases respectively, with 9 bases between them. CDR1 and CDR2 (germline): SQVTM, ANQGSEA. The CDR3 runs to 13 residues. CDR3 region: CSVVPGYTGELFF. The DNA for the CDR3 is TGCAGCGTTGTCCCCGGTTACACCGGGGAGCTGTTTTTT.